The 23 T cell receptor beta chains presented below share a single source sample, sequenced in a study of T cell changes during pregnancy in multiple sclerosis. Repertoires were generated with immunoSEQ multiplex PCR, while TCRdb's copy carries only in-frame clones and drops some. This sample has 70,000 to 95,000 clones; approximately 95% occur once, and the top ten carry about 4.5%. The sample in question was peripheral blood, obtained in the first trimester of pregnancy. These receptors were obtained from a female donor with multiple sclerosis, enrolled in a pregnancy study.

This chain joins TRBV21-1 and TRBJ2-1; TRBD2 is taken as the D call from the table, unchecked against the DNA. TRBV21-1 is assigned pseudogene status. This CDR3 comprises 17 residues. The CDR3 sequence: CASIPLPSLAGYNEQFF. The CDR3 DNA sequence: TGTGCCAGCATCCCGCTCCCTTCGCTAGCGGGCTACAATGAGCAGTTCTTC.

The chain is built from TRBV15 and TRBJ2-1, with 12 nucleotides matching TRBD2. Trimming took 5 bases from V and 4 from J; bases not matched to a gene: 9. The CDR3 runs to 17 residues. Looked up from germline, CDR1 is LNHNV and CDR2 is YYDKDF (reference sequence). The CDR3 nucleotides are TGTGCCACCAGCCCGGGGCTTACTAGCGGGGGGTACAATGAGCAGTTCTTC. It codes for CATSPGLTSGGYNEQFF.

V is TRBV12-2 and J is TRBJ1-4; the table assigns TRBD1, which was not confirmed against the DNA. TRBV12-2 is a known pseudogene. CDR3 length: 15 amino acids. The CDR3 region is CASRSDRDWKEKLFF. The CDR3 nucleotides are TGTGCAAGTCGCTCAGACAGGGACTGGAAGGAAAAACTGTTTTTT.

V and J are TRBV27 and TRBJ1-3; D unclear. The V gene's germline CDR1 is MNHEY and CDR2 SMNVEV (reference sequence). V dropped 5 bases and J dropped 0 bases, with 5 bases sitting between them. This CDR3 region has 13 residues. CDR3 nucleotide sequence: TGTGCCAGCAGTCCTAGCTCTGGAAACACCATATATTTT. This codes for CASSPSSGNTIYF.

CDR3 sequence reads: CASTERQGREQYF. As DNA, the CDR3 is TGTGCCAGCACCGAACGCCAGGGTAGGGAGCAGTACTTC. This sequence joins TRBV6-5 and TRBJ2-7, with TRBD1 as a possible D gene (5 bases). Germline CDR1 MNHEY, CDR2 SVGAGI. Trimming left V 7 bases short and J 7 bases short, with 17 bases between. This CDR3 has 13 amino acids.

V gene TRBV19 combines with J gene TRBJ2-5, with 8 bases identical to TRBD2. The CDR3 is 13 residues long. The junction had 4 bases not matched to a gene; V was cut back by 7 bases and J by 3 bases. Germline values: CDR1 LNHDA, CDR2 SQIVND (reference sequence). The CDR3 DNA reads TGTGCCAGTACCCCGCGGGGGGAAGAGACCCAGTACTTC. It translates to CASTPRGEETQYF.

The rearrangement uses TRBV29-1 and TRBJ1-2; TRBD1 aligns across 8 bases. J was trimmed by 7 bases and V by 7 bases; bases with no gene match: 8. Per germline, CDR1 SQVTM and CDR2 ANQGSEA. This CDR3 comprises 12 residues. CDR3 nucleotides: TGCAGCGCACCGGGACAGGAGGGTGGCTACACCTTC. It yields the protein CSAPGQEGGYTF.

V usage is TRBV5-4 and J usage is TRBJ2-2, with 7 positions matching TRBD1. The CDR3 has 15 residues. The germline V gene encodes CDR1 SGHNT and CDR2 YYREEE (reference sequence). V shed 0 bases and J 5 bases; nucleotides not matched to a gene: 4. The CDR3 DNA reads TGTGCCAGCAGCTTGGGTGGCAGGGGGACCGGGGAGCTGTTTTTT. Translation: CASSLGGRGTGELFF.

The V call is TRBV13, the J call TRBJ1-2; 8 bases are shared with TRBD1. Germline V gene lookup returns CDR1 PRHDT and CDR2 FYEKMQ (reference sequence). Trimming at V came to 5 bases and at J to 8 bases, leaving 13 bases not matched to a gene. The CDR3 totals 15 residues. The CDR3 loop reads CASSNPTGEGGGYTF. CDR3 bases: TGTGCCAGCAGCAACCCGACAGGGGAAGGTGGCGGCTACACCTTC.

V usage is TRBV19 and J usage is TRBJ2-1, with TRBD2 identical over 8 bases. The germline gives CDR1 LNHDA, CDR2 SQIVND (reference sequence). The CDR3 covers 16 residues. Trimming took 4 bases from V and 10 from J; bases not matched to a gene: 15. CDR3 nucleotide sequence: TGTGCCAGTAGTACACTAGCGGTTAACCCAAGACTGGAGCAGTTCTTC. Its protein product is CASSTLAVNPRLEQFF.

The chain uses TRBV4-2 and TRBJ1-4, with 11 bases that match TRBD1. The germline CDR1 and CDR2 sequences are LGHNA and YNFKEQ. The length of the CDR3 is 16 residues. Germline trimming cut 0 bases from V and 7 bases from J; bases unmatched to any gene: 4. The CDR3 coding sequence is TGTGCCAGCAGCCAAGACACCGGGACAGGGGGTGAAAAACTGTTTTTT. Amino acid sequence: CASSQDTGTGGEKLFF.

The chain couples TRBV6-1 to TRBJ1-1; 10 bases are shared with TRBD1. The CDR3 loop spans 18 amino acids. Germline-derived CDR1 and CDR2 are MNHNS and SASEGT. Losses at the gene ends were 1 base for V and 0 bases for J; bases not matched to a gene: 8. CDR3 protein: CASSEVDGTGVMNTEAFF. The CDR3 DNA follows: TGTGCCAGCAGTGAAGTGGATGGGACAGGGGTCATGAACACTGAAGCTTTCTTT.

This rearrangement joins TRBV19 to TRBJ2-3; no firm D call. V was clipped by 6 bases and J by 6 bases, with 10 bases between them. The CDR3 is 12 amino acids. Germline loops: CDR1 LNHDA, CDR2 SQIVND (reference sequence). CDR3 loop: CASSIRGDTQYF. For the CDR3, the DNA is TGTGCCAGTAGCATCCGAGGCGATACGCAGTATTTT. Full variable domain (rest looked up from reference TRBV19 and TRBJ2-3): DGGITQSPKYLFRKEGQNVTLSCEQNLNHDAMYWYRQDPGQGLRLIYYSQIVNDFQKGDIAEGYSVSREKKESFPLTVTSAQKNPTAFYLCASSIRGDTQYFGPGTRLTVL.

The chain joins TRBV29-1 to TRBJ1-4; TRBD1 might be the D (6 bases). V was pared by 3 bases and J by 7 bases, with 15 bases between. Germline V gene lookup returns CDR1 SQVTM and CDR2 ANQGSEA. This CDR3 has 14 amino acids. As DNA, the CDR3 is TGCAGCGTTGACCCGCGACAGGCCGGTGAAAAACTGTTTTTT. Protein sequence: CSVDPRQAGEKLFF.

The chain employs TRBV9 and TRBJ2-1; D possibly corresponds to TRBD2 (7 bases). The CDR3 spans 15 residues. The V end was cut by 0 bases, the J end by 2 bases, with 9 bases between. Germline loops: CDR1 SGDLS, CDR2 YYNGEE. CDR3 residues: CASSVEGGPYNEQFF. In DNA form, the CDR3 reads TGTGCCAGCAGCGTAGAGGGGGGGCCCTACAATGAGCAGTTCTTC.

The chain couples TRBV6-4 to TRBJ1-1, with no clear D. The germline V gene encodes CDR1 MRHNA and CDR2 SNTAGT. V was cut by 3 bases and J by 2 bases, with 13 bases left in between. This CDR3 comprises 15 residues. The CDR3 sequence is CASSESRVGNTEAFF. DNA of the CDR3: TGTGCCAGCAGTGAAAGTCGGGTGGGTAACACTGAAGCTTTCTTT.

The CDR3 sequence is CASSLLGTGGAYEQYF. The CDR3 bases are TGCGCCAGCAGCCTTCTCGGGACAGGGGGCGCCTACGAGCAGTACTTC. The rearrangement joins TRBV4-1 to TRBJ2-7; 12 positions match TRBD1. Germline CDR1 and CDR2: MGHRA and YSYEKL. The length of the CDR3 is 16 residues. V lost 4 bases to trimming and J lost 2 bases; unmatched junction nucleotides: 6.

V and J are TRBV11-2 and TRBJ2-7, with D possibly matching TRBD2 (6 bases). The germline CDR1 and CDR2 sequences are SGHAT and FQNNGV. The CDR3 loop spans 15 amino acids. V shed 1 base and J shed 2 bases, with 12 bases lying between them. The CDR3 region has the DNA TGTGCCAGCAGCTTAGTGGGACTGCAAACCTACGAGCAGTACTTC. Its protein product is CASSLVGLQTYEQYF.

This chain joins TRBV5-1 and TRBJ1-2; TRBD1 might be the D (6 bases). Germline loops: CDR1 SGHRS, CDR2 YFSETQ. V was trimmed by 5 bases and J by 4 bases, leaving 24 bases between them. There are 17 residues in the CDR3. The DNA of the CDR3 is TGCGCCAGCAGTTACAGCGCGCTTCAGGGGTATGGCTATGGCTACACCTTC. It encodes CASSYSALQGYGYGYTF.

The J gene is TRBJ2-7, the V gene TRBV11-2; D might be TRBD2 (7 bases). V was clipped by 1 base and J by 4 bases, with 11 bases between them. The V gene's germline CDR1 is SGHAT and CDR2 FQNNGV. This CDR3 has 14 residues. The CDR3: CASSLGRGQYEQYF. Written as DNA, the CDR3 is TGTGCCAGCAGCTTAGGGCGGGGGCAGTACGAGCAGTACTTC.

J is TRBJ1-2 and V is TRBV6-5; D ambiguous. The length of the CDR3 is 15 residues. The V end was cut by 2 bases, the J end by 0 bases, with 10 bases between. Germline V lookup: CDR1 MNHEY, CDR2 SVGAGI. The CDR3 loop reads CASSYSPGTNYGYTF. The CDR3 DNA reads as TGTGCCAGCAGTTACAGTCCAGGTACTAACTATGGCTACACCTTC.

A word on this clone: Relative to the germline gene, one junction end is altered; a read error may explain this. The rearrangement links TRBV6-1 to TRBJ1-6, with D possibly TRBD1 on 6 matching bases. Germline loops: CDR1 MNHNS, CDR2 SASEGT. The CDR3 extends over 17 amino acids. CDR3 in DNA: TGTGCCAGCAGTGAAGCCGAGACAGGTTCCTCTAATTCACCCCTCCACTTT. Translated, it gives CASSEAETGSSNSPLHF.

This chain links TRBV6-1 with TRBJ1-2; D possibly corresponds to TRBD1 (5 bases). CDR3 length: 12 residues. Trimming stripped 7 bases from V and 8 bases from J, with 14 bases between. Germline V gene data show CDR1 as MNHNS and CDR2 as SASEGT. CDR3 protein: CASIQGIRGYTF. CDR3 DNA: TGTGCCAGCATTCAGGGAATAAGGGGCTACACCTTC.